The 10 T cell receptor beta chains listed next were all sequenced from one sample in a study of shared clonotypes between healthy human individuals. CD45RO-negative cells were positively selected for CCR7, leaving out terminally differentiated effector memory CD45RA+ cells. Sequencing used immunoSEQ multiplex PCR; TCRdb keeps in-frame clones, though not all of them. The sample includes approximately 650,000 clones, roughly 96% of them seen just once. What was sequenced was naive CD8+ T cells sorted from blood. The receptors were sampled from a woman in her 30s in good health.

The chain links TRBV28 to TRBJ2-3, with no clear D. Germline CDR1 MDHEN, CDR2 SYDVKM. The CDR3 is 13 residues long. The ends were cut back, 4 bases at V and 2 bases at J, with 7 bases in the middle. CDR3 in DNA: TGTGCCAGCAGTTCATACCTCACAGATACGCAGTATTTT. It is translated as CASSSYLTDTQYF.

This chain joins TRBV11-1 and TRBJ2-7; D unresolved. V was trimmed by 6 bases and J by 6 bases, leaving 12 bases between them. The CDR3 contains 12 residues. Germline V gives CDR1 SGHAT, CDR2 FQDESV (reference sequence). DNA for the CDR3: TGTGCCAGCAGTTCGCCTATCGGCGAGCAGTACTTC. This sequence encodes CASSSPIGEQYF.

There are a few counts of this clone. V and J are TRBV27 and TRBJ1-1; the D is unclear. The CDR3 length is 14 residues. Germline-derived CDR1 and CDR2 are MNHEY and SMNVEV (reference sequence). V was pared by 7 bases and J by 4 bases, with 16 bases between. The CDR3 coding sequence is TGTGCCAGCAATCCGTATTCGGGTGGCACTGAAGCTTTCTTT. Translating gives CASNPYSGGTEAFF.

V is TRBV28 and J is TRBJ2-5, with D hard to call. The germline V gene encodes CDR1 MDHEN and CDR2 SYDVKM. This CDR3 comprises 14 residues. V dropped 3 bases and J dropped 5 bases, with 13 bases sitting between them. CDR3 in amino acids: CASSFEVPRETQYF. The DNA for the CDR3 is TGTGCCAGCAGTTTTGAGGTTCCCCGTGAGACCCAGTACTTC.

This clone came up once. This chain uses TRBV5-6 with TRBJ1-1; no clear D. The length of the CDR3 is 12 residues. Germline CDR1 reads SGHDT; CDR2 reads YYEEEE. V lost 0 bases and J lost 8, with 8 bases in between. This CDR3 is CASSLGAREAFF. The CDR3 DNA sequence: TGTGCCAGCAGCTTGGGGGCGAGAGAAGCTTTCTTT.

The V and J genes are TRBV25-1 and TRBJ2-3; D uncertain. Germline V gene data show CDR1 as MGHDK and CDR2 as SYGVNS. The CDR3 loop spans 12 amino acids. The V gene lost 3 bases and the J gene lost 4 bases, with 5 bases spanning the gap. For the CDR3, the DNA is TGTGCCAGCAGTGAGGTACCAGATACGCAGTATTTT. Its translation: CASSEVPDTQYF.

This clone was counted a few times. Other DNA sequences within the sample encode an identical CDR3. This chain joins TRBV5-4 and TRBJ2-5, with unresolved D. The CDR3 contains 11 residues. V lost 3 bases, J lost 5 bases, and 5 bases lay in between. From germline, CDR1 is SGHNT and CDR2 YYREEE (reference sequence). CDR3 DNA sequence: TGTGCCAGCAGCTCTGTTGAGACCCAGTACTTC. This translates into CASSSVETQYF. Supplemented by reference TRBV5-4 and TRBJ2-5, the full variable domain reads ETGVTQSPTHLIKTRGQQVTLRCSSQSGHNTVSWYQQALGQGPQFIFQYYREEENGRGNFPPRFSGLQFPNYSSELNVNALELDDSALYLCASSSVETQYFGPGTRLLVL.

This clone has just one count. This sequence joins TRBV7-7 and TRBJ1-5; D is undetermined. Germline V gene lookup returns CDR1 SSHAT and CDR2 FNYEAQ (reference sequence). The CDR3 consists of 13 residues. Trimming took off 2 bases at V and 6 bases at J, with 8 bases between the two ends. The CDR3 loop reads CASSLRRGQPQHF. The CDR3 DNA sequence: TGTGCCAGCAGCTTACGACGGGGTCAGCCCCAGCATTTT.

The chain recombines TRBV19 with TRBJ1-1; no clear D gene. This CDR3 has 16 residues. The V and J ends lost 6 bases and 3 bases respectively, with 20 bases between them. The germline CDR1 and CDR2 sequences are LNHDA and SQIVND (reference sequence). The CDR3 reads CASSDIRTPGDTEAFF. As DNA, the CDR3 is TGTGCCAGTAGCGATATTAGGACTCCAGGAGACACTGAAGCTTTCTTT.

CDR3 DNA: TGTGCCAGCAGTTTAATCGGCTCCTACAATGAGCAGTTCTTC. Amino acids: CASSLIGSYNEQFF. This rearrangement joins TRBV27 to TRBJ2-1; unclear D gene. The CDR3 spans 14 residues. In germline, CDR1 is MNHEY, CDR2 SMNVEV (reference sequence). V was shortened by 2 bases and J by 0 bases, with 5 bases between the two germline ends.